Listed below are T cell receptor beta chains from one sample, sequenced in a study of radiation and T cells in renal cell carcinoma. Produced via immunoSEQ multiplex PCR; TCRdb's table is partial and in-frame only. The table records more than 65,000 clones, 80% to 90% of them present only once. The sequencing used blood, collected from a patient whose treatment included radiotherapy and nephrectomy. The receptors shown here come from a woman in her fifties or sixties with renal cell carcinoma. CDR3s include the opening cysteine and the closing phenylalanine or tryptophan. The D gene is left open where the match is weak. Only some rows state a clone size, as once, few, many or a class for expanded clones.

>18|NA|TRBJ2-5|TRBD2|TRBV6-1
TGTGCCAGCAGTGAAGGGACTAGCGGGAGTACCCGGTTGGAGACCCAGTACTTC
CASSEGTSGSTRLETQYF
>13|NA|TRBJ2-6|NA|TRBV11-2
TGTGCCAGCAGCCCCTCTGGGGCCAACGTCCTGACTTTC
CASSPSGANVLTF
>14|NA|TRBJ1-4|NA|TRBV6-5
TGTGCCAGCAGTTACGGCCTATTTAATGAAAAACTGTTTTTT
CASSYGLFNEKLFF
>17|NA|TRBJ1-3|NA|TRBV7-2
TGTGCCAGCAGCATTGAGGCTGGGGGGGGATCTGGAAACACCATATATTTT
CASSIEAGGGSGNTIYF
>14|NA|TRBJ1-2|NA|TRBV7-2
TGTGCCAGCAGCTTAACCGCGGGGGACTATGGCTACACCTTC
CASSLTAGDYGYTF
>14|NA|TRBJ1-3|NA|TRBV6-5
TGTGCCAGCAGTGCCCCAGGCCGTGGAAACACCATATATTTT
CASSAPGRGNTIYF
>13|NA|TRBJ1-5|NA|TRBV19
TGTGCCAGTAGTATTGAAGGCGGTCAGCCCCAGCATTTT
CASSIEGGQPQHF
>14|NA|TRBJ1-1|NA|TRBV6-6
TGTGCCAGCAGGGGCTCGGGCCTGGACACTGAAGCTTTCTTT
CASRGSGLDTEAFF
>16|once|TRBJ2-2|NA|TRBV10-1
TGCGCCAGCAGTGAGTATCGGACAGCCAACACCGGGGAGCTGTTTTTT
CASSEYRTANTGELFF
>14|NA|TRBJ2-7|TRBD2|TRBV28
TGTGCCAGCAGTACGGACTCGGGGGGAAACGAGCAGTACTTC
CASSTDSGGNEQYF
>15|once|TRBJ2-3|NA|TRBV9
TGTGCCAGCAGCGAGAGCCCGAGTAGAGGAGATACGCAGTATTTT
CASSESPSRGDTQYF
>14|NA|TRBJ1-3|NA|TRBV6-1
TGTGCCAGCAGTGATATTGGGGGAAGAAACACCATATATTTT
CASSDIGGRNTIYF
>18|NA|TRBJ2-3|TRBD2|TRBV4-3
TGCGCCAGCAGCTCTCGGGCTAGCGGGGGGGAGGGGGCAGATACGCAGTATTTT
CASSSRASGGEGADTQYF
>14|NA|TRBJ1-2|NA|TRBV7-8
TGTGCCAGCAGCCCTCGCGCCCCTAACTATGGCTACACCTTC
CASSPRAPNYGYTF
>13|few|TRBJ2-2|NA|TRBV28
TGTGCCAGTAAAAGGGGGATTACCGGGGAGCTGTTTTTT
CASKRGITGELFF
>13|NA|TRBJ2-1|TRBD2|TRBV7-3
TGTGCCAGCAGGCCCAGCGGGAGCTCTGAGCAGTTCTTC
CASRPSGSSEQFF
>13|NA|TRBJ1-2|NA|TRBV2
TGTGCCAGCAGCGAAGGACGGATTTATGGCTACACCTTC
CASSEGRIYGYTF
>18|NA|TRBJ1-6|NA|TRBV4-3
TGCGCCAGCAGCCAAGAGGGATCCGGGGCCGACTATAATTCACCCCTCCACTTT
CASSQEGSGADYNSPLHF
>15|NA|TRBJ1-1|TRBD1|TRBV18
TGTGCCAGCTCACCCTCGGCAGGGGGTGTCCCTGAAGCTTTCTTT
CASSPSAGGVPEAFF
>15|NA|TRBJ2-5|NA|TRBV14
TGTGCCAGCAGCCAAGCGACCTATAAACAGGAGACCCAGTACTTC
CASSQATYKQETQYF
>13|NA|TRBJ2-3|NA|TRBV7-9
TGTGCCAGCAGGGAAGTCAGGGGCAATACGCAGTATTTT
CASREVRGNTQYF
>18|NA|TRBJ2-7|TRBD2|TRBV2
TGTGCCAGCAGCTTAGGCCTAAGCCCTAGCGGGGGCAGCTACGAGCAGTACTTC
CASSLGLSPSGGSYEQYF
>15|NA|TRBJ2-1|TRBD2|TRBV10-3
TGTGCCATCAGTGGGACTAGCGGGAGGCTGGATGAGCAGTTCTTC
CAISGTSGRLDEQFF
>15|NA|TRBJ2-1|TRBD2|TRBV7-8
TGTGCCAGCAGCCCCCGGCGGGAGAAGGAGGATGAGCAGTTCTTC
CASSPRREKEDEQFF
>17|NA|TRBJ2-5|TRBD2|TRBV5-4
TGTGCCAGTTCCCCCCCGGCTAGCGGGGGGGCTGGGGAGACCCAGTACTTC
CASSPPASGGAGETQYF
>12|NA|TRBJ1-2|NA|TRBV28
TGTGCCAGCAGTTCCAGGGGCTATGGCTACACCTTC
CASSSRGYGYTF
>12|NA|TRBJ2-3|TRBD1|TRBV7-2
TGTGCCAGCAGCTTAGAGACAGGGGCGCAGTATTTT
CASSLETGAQYF
>13|NA|TRBJ2-3|NA|TRBV28
TGTGCCAGCGCGGCACCAAGCACAGATACGCAGTATTTT
CASAAPSTDTQYF
>15|once|TRBJ1-2|NA|TRBV12-5
TGTGCTAGTGGCTCTCGGGACGGTACTAACTATGGCTACACCTTC
CASGSRDGTNYGYTF
>15|NA|TRBJ1-1|NA|TRBV4-3
TGCGCCAGCAGCCAAGAGACAGGCCTGAACACTGAAGCTTTCTTT
CASSQETGLNTEAFF
>16|NA|TRBJ2-2|NA|TRBV4-1
TGCGCCAGCAGCCAACCGGGACTCACGAACACCGGGGAGCTGTTTTTT
CASSQPGLTNTGELFF
>15|NA|TRBJ2-1|TRBD2|TRBV7-9
TGTGCCAGCAGATTAGCGGGTCTTTCCTACAATGAGCAGTTCTTC
CASRLAGLSYNEQFF
>8|NA|TRBJ1-1|NA|TRBV2
TGTGCCAGCAGTTCGAGTTTCTTT
CASSSSFF
>14|NA|TRBJ2-2|NA|TRBV9
TGTGCCAGCACCCTTCAGGGGAGCACCGGGGAGCTGTTTTTT
CASTLQGSTGELFF
>14|NA|TRBJ1-1|NA|TRBV27
TGTGCCAGCAGTTTACAACCCGTGAACACTGAAGCTTTCTTT
CASSLQPVNTEAFF
>15|NA|TRBJ1-6|NA|TRBV5-1
TGCGCCAGCAGCCTCTCAACAGGGAGGGATTCACCCCTCCACTTT
CASSLSTGRDSPLHF
>13|NA|TRBJ1-2|NA|TRBV5-1
TGCGCCAGCAGCTCAGGGGCTCCCTATGGCTACACCTTC
CASSSGAPYGYTF
>11|NA|TRBJ2-1|NA|TRBV30
TGTGCCTGGAAACCGTACTATGAGCAGTTCTTC
CAWKPYYEQFF
>16|once|TRBJ1-3|TRBD1|TRBV7-2
TGTGCCAGCAGCTTAGTTCCAGGGGGCTCTGGAAACACCATATATTTT
CASSLVPGGSGNTIYF
>12|NA|TRBJ2-2|NA|TRBV7-9
TGTGCCAGCAGCTCTCTAGCCGGGGAGCTGTTTTTT
CASSSLAGELFF
>13|NA|TRBJ2-3|NA|TRBV6-4
TGTGCCAGCAGTGACATAATCGGGGATACGCAGTATTTT
CASSDIIGDTQYF
>15|NA|TRBJ1-6|NA|TRBV6-1
TGTGCCAGCAGTGTTCGGGACGGGACAAATTCACCCCTCCACTTT
CASSVRDGTNSPLHF
>12|once|TRBJ2-7|NA|TRBV7-9
TGTGCCAGCAGCTTAGAGGCGGGCGAGCAGTACTTC
CASSLEAGEQYF
>14|few|TRBJ1-5|TRBD1|TRBV7-9
TGTGCCAGCAGAGGGACAGGGCGGAATCAGCCCCAGCATTTT
CASRGTGRNQPQHF
>14|many|TRBJ2-4|TRBD1|TRBV19
TGTGCCAGTAGTAACGACAGGGTCAAAAACATTCAGTACTTC
CASSNDRVKNIQYF
>14|NA|TRBJ1-1|NA|TRBV12-5
TGTGCTAGTGGTTGGCCTTCTGCGGGCACTGAAGCTTTCTTT
CASGWPSAGTEAFF
>13|NA|TRBJ1-1|NA|TRBV7-9
TGTGCCAGCAGCTTAGGTTTAATTGAGGAAGCTTTCTTT
CASSLGLIEEAFF
>13|NA|TRBJ2-5|NA|TRBV6-1
TGTGCCAGCAGAGTAGCGGACCAAGAGACCCAGTACTTC
CASRVADQETQYF
>15|NA|TRBJ1-1|TRBD1|TRBV5-4
TGTGCCAGCAGCTTGCCGGGACAGGGACATACTGAAGCTTTCTTT
CASSLPGQGHTEAFF
>13|NA|TRBJ1-5|NA|TRBV6-1
TGTGCCAGCAGCCAAGGGAGGTACCAGCCCCAGCATTTT
CASSQGRYQPQHF
>18|NA|TRBJ2-2|TRBD2|TRBV5-1
TGCGCCAGCAGCGGCTCTAGCGGGAGTAGAAAGAACACCGGGGAGCTGTTTTTT
CASSGSSGSRKNTGELFF
>15|NA|TRBJ2-3|TRBD1|TRBV10-3
TGTGCCATCAGTTACGGTACGGACAGGGCAGATACGCAGTATTTT
CAISYGTDRADTQYF
>15|NA|TRBJ1-1|TRBD1|TRBV5-8
TGTGCCAGCAGCTTCGAATGGACAGGGAACACTGAAGCTTTCTTT
CASSFEWTGNTEAFF